This TCR beta chain comes out of a study of blood T cell repertoires in COVID-19 (dated by TCRdb to the early 2020s). Regarding the research as a whole: Samples from collaborators originated in the United States, Italy and Spain and spanned both the acute and convalescent phases of COVID-19. The material from the prospective study consisted of cDNA or gDNA derived from T cells, B-cell-depleted T cells, or PBMCs. Deeply sampled blood TCRbeta repertoires from subjects exposed to, actively infected with, or recovered from COVID-19 were included in the dataset. The repertoires were released in a freely available public database meant as a resource for research on the immune response to SARS-CoV-2. Samples were obtained from the ongoing ImmuneRACE study (first 160 participants) and from about 1,300 subjects provided by 6 global collaborators. Nearly every sample came with metadata listing a de-identified subject ID, COVID-19 status, age in years and sex. Where HLA class I and class II types were available, the types were taken from metadata supplied by the sample provider, not from assay-based typing. General study outcomes and caveats: How much clinical and demographic metadata was included differed by source and by participant, and the metadata was provided uncurated.

The collaborating institutions used their own protocols to collect whole blood in K2EDTA tubes. Collaborator samples were shipped for TCRbeta analysis as frozen whole blood, isolated PBMCs, or DNA extracted from either sample type. TCRbeta CDR3 regions were amplified from genomic DNA using the immunoSEQ Assay, a bias-controlled multiplex PCR. As for how the authors treated the data: Within the assay, amplification of reference gene primers was used to estimate how many nucleated cells each sample contained. To quantify the absolute abundance of each unique TCRbeta CDR3 rearrangement, sequence reads were collapsed and filtered. For each sample, productive Simpson clonality was calculated as the square root of Simpson's diversity index over productive rearrangements. TCRdb carries this immuneACCESS record with in-frame sequences only. Its versions omit some clonotypes, under half of them owing to an unresolved V gene in the studies checked, with the rest unexplained. D and trimming were read from the DNA, whereas the V and J calls and clone size are those reported in that table. Across this sample there are about 97,000 clones, with approximately 80% seen only once. The ten biggest clones cover about 9% of the sample.

This clone has just one count. Its specific antigen is unknown. The input lacks base qualities; no much larger clone sits a single base away. The CDR3 numbers 14 residues from cysteine through phenylalanine. Only the CDR3 portion is preserved as DNA: 42 bases, with reading frame beginning at the first base. V is trimmed back by 10 bases and J by 6 bases, and the junction contains 14 bases that no gene match accounts for. According to the germline V gene (reference sequence), CDR1 reads SEHNR and CDR2 reads FQNEAQ. The material sequenced was peripheral blood. The chain was built from TRBV7-9 and TRBJ1-2; 7 nucleotides in the junction match TRBD1. The receptor comes from a man aged 55 to 70 with active or convalescent COVID-19. The CDR3 region: CAIKRQGIGHGYTF. The DNA sequence is given as TGTGCCATCAAGAGACAGGGCATAGGCCATGGCTACACCTTC. With all but the CDR3 taken from the reference TRBV7-9 and TRBJ1-2 genes, the full variable domain is: DTGVSQNPRHKITKRGQNVTFRCDPISEHNRLYWYRQTLGQGPEFLTYFQNEAQLEKSRLLSDRFSAERPKGSFSTLEIQRTEQGDSAMYLCAIKRQGIGHGYTFGSGTRLTVV.